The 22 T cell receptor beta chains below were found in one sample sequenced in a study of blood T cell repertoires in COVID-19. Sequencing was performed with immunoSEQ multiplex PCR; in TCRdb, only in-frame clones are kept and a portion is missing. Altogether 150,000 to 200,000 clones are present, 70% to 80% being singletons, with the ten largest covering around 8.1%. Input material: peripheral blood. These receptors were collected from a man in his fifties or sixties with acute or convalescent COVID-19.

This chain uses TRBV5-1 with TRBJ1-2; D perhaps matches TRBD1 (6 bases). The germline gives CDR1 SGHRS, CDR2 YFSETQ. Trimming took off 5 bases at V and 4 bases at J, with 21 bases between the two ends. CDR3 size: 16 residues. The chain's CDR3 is CASSLVHQGLSYGYTF. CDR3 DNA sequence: TGCGCCAGCAGTCTCGTTCATCAGGGGCTCAGCTATGGCTACACCTTC.

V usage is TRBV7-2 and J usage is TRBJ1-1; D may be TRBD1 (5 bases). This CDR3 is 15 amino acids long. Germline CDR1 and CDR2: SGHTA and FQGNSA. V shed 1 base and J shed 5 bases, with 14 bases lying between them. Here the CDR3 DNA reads TGTGCCAGCAGCTTAGAATGGGGGGGAGGGACTGAAGCTTTCTTT. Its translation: CASSLEWGGGTEAFF.

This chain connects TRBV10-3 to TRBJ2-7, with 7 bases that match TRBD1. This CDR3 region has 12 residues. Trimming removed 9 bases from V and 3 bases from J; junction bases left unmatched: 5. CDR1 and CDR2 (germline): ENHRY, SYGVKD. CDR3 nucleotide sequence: TGTGCCATTCCGGGACAGCTCTACGAGCAGTACTTC. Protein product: CAIPGQLYEQYF.

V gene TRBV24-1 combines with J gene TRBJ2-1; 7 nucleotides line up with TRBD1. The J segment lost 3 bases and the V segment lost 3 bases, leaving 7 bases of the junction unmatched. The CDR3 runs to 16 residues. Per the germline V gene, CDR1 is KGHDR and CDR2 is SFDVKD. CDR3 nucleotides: TGTGCCACCAGTGATCCACAGGGGATAGGCTACAATGAGCAGTTCTTC. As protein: CATSDPQGIGYNEQFF.

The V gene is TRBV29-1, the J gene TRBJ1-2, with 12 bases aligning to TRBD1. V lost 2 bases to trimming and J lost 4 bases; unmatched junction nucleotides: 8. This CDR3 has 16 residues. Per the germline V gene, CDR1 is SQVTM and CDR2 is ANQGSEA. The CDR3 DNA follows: TGCAGCGTTGAACTAAGGGACAGGGGGCCTGCCTATGGCTACACCTTC. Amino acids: CSVELRDRGPAYGYTF.

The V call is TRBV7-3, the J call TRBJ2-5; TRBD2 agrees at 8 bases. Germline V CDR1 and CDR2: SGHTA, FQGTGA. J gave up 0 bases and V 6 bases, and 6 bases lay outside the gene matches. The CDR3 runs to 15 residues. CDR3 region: CASSRSGRDQETQYF. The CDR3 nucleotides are TGTGCCAGCAGTCGAAGCGGGAGAGACCAAGAGACCCAGTACTTC.

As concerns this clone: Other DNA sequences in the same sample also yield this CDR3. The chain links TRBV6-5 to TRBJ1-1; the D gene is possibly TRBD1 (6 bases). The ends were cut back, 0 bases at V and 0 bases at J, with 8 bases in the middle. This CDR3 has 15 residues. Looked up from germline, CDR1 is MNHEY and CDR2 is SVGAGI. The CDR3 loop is CASSYSTGMNTEAFF. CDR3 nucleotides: TGTGCCAGCAGTTACTCGACAGGAATGAACACTGAAGCTTTCTTT.

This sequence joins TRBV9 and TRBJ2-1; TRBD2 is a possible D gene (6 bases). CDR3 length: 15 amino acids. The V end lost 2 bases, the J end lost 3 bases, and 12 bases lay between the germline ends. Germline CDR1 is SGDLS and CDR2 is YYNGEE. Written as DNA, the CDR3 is TGTGCCAGCAGCGTCGCGGAGGGGATCTACAATGAGCAGTTCTTC. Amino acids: CASSVAEGIYNEQFF.

CDR3 bases: TGTGCCAGCAGCGCTTCGGACAGCCCCTACGAGCAGTACTTC. This codes for CASSASDSPYEQYF. The chain recombines TRBV9 with TRBJ2-7; a weak D match, TRBD1 (6 bases). With 3 bases removed from V and 2 bases from J, the gap between germline ends came to 12 bases. The CDR3 consists of 14 residues. CDR1 and CDR2 from the germline V gene are SGDLS and YYNGEE.

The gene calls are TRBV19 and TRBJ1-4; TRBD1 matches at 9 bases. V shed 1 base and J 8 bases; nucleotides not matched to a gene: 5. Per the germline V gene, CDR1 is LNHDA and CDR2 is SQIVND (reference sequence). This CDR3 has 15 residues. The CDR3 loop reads CASSIGGQGFEKLFF. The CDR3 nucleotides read TGTGCCAGTAGTATAGGGGGACAGGGCTTCGAAAAACTGTTTTTT.

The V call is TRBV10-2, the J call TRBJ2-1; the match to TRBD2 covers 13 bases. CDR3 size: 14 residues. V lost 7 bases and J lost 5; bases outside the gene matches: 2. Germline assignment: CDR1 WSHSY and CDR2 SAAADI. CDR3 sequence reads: CASKTSGGDNEQFF. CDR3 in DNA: TGCGCCAGCAAAACTAGCGGGGGGGACAATGAGCAGTTCTTC.

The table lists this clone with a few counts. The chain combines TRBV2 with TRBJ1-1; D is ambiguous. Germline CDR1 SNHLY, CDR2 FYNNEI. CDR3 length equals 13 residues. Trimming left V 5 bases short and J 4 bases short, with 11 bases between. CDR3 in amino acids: CASSQYRFTEAFF. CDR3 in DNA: TGTGCCAGCAGTCAGTACAGATTCACTGAAGCTTTCTTT.

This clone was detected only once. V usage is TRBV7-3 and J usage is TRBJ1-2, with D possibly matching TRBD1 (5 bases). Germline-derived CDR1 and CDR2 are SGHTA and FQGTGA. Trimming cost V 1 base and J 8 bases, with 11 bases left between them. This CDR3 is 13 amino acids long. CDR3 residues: CASSLNTGEGYTF. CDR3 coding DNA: TGTGCCAGCAGCTTAAACACAGGCGAGGGCTACACCTTC.

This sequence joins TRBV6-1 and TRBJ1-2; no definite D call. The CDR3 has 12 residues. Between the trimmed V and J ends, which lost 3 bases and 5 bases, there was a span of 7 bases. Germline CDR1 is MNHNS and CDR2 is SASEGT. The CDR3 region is CASSDHGYGYTF. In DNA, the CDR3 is TGTGCCAGCAGTGACCACGGTTATGGCTACACCTTC.

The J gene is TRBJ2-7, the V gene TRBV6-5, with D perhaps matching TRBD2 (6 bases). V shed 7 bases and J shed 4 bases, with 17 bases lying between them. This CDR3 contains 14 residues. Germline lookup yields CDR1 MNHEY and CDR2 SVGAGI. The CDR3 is CASIALRDSYEQYF. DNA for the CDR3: TGTGCCAGCATCGCGCTCCGGGACTCGTACGAGCAGTACTTC.

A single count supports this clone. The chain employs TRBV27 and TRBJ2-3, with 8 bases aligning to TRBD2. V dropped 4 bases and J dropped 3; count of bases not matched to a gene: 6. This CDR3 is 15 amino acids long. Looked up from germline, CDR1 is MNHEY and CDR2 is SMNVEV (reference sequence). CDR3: CASSSLAGETDTQYF. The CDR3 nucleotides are TGTGCCAGCAGTTCTCTAGCGGGTGAGACAGATACGCAGTATTTT.

The DNA for the CDR3 is TGTGCCACCAGTGATCACAGGGATGAGACCCAGTACTTC. It encodes CATSDHRDETQYF. This chain links TRBV24-1 with TRBJ2-5, with D tentatively TRBD1 (6 bases). Germline V CDR1 and CDR2: KGHDR, SFDVKD. The CDR3 sequence is 13 residues long. V was cut by 3 bases and J by 5 bases, with 9 bases left in between.

CDR3 sequence (DNA): TGCGCCAGCAGGGGGTTGGGAGGTGGTGACTATGGCTACACCTTC. Translated: CASRGLGGGDYGYTF. The chain carries TRBV4-1 and TRBJ1-2; D unclear. Germline V CDR1 and CDR2: MGHRA, YSYEKL. V shed 6 bases and J shed 3 bases, with 17 bases lying between them. CDR3 length: 15 residues.

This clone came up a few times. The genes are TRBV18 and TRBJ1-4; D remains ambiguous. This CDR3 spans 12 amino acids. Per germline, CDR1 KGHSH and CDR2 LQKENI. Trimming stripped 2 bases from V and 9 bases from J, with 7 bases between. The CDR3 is CASSPEKQKLFF. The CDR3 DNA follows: TGTGCCAGCTCACCAGAAAAGCAAAAACTGTTTTTT.

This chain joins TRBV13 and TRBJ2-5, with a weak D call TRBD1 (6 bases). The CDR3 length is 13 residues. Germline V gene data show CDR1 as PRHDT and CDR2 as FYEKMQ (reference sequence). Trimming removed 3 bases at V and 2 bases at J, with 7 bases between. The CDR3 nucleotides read TGTGCCAGCAGCTTCACAGGGCAAGAGACCCAGTACTTC. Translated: CASSFTGQETQYF.

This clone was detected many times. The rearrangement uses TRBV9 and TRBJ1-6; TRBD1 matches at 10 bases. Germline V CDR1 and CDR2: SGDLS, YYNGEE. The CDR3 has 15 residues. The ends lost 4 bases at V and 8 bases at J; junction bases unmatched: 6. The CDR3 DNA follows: TGTGCCAGCAGCCCCCGGGACAGGGGTGATTCACCCCTCCACTTT. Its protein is CASSPRDRGDSPLHF.

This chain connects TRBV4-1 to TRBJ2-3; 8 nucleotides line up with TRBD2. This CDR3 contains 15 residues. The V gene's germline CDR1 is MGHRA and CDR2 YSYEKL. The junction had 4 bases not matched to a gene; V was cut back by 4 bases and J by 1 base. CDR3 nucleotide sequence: TGCGCCAGCAGCCCAAGCGGGGGCCGCACAGATACGCAGTATTTT. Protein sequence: CASSPSGGRTDTQYF.